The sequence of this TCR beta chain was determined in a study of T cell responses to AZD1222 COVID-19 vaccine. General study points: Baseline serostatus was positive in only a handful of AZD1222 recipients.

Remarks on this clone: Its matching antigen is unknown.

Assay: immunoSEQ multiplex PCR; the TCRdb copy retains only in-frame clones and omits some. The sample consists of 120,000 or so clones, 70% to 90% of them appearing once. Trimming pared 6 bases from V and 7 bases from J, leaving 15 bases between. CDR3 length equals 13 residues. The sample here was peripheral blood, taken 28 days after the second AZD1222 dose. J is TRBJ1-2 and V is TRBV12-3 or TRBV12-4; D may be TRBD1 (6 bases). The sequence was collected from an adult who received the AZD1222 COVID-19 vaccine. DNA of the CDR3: TGTGCCAGCAGCCTTTTTACAGGGACTGGCTACACCTTC. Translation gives CASSLFTGTGYTF.